The 9 T cell receptor beta chains below come from one sample, sequenced in a study of cytomegalovirus exposure and HLA in healthy donors. The primer mix had 60 Vbeta and 13 Jbeta primers. Data came from immunoSEQ multiplex PCR; TCRdb stores just in-frame clones and leaves some out. The sample consists of 90,000 to 150,000 clones, 15% of them appearing once. The sequenced sample consisted of PBMCs. These receptors all come from a woman aged 18-29 years in good health and CMV-seronegative.

This clone was observed a few times. This chain connects TRBV4-3 to TRBJ1-4; D is undetermined. V lost 1 base, J lost 0 bases, and 9 bases lay in between. Germline values: CDR1 LGHNA, CDR2 YSLEER. The CDR3 sequence is 16 residues long. The CDR3 reads CASSQASVATNEKLFF. The CDR3 DNA follows: TGCGCCAGCAGCCAAGCGTCGGTTGCAACTAATGAAAAACTGTTTTTT.

The J gene is TRBJ2-1, the V gene TRBV4-3, with D perhaps matching TRBD2 (5 bases). The germline V and J ends were trimmed by 4 bases and 5 bases, with 12 bases remaining between them. Germline V CDR1 and CDR2: LGHNA, YSLEER. The CDR3 contains 14 residues. This CDR3 is CASSPRAGDNEQFF. As DNA, the CDR3 is TGCGCCAGCAGCCCCCGTGCCGGGGACAATGAGCAGTTCTTC.

This clone was found a few times. The chain has TRBV27 and TRBJ1-2; 7 bases align to TRBD1. The trim removed 2 bases at V and 7 bases at J, leaving 7 bases unmatched. The CDR3 sequence is 14 residues long. Germline-derived CDR1 and CDR2 are MNHEY and SMNVEV (reference sequence). The CDR3 nucleotides read TGTGCCAGCAGTTTACACAGGGGAACGGCTGGCTACACCTTC. Translated: CASSLHRGTAGYTF.

The sample holds a few counts of this clone. J is TRBJ1-1 and V is TRBV19, with 9 bases matching TRBD1. Germline loops: CDR1 LNHDA, CDR2 SQIVND (reference sequence). V was pared by 3 bases and J by 3 bases, with 14 bases of the junction left unmatched. This CDR3 has 18 residues. The CDR3 nucleotides are TGTGCCAGTAGTATTGGAACGGGACAGGGCGGTTTGTACACTGAAGCTTTCTTT. Protein product: CASSIGTGQGGLYTEAFF.

This clone was seen a few times. The V and J genes are TRBV7-9 and TRBJ1-2; 7 bases are a match to TRBD1. Germline lookup yields CDR1 SEHNR and CDR2 FQNEAQ (reference sequence). The CDR3 sequence is 15 residues long. Trimming took 5 bases from V and 2 from J; bases not matched to a gene: 8. In nucleotides, the CDR3 is TGTGCCAGCAGCCCGAGGACAGGAACGAACTATGGCTACACCTTC. It specifies CASSPRTGTNYGYTF.

The chain recombines TRBV5-1 with TRBJ2-1; perhaps TRBD1 as D (5 bases). Germline CDR1 SGHRS, CDR2 YFSETQ. V lost 4 bases and J 5 bases, leaving 16 bases between the germline ends. This CDR3 spans 15 amino acids. The CDR3 protein is CASSPLGRVHNEQFF. In DNA form, the CDR3 reads TGCGCCAGCAGCCCTTTGGGCAGGGTCCACAATGAGCAGTTCTTC.

This clone has only a few counts. This chain joins TRBV30 and TRBJ2-7; D remains unclear. CDR1 and CDR2 from the germline V gene are GTSNPN and SVGIG (reference sequence). V dropped 3 bases and J dropped 5 bases, with 20 bases sitting between them. There are 15 residues in the CDR3. This CDR3 is CAWSREWRNGDEQYF. In DNA, the CDR3 is TGTGCCTGGAGCAGAGAGTGGAGAAACGGCGACGAGCAGTACTTC.

The chain recombines TRBV29-1 with TRBJ2-4; no definite D call. CDR3 size: 14 residues. Germline V gene sequence: CDR1 SQVTM, CDR2 ANQGSEA. Trimming left V 2 bases short and J 1 base short, with 9 bases between. The CDR3, as DNA: TGCAGCGTTGAAAGCCGAGCTGCCAAAAACATTCAGTACTTC. It codes for CSVESRAAKNIQYF.

The rearrangement links TRBV27 to TRBJ2-6; 12 bases are a match to TRBD1. J lost 3 bases, V lost 1 base, and 4 bases had no gene match. This CDR3 contains 18 residues. The germline CDR1 and CDR2 sequences are MNHEY and SMNVEV (reference sequence). This CDR3 is CASSLLGTGGVGANVLTF. In DNA, the CDR3 is TGTGCCAGCAGTTTATTAGGGACAGGGGGCGTTGGGGCCAACGTCCTGACTTTC.